This TCR beta chain was identified during a study of OX40 agonist ivuxolimab in advanced cancers. Study information: Those treated in dose escalation had hepatocellular carcinoma, melanoma, renal cell cancer or head and neck cancer.

Any history of autoimmune disease or systemic immunosuppression disqualified patients. Findings of the study overall: Clonal expansion by week 6 occurred in CD4+ and CD8+ blood T cells (at 0.1 to 3.0 mg/kg).

TCRdb keeps only in-frame clones here, not all; method: immunoSEQ multiplex PCR. The sample lists some 68,000 clones, roughly nine tenths occurring once. Note on this clone: Its specificity is not known.

CDR3 length equals 17 residues. Germline V gene lookup returns CDR1 LGHNA and CDR2 YNFKEQ. The V end lost 3 bases, the J end lost 5 bases, and 21 bases lay between the germline ends. The receptor was derived from an adult with an advanced solid tumor such as melanoma, head and neck, liver or kidney cancer. Specimen: CD4+ or CD8+ T cells sorted from blood, collected in a trial of the OX40 agonist ivuxolimab. The chain joins TRBV4-2 to TRBJ2-3, with D possibly being TRBD2 (6 bases). The CDR3 region has the DNA TGTGCCAGCAGCCAGGATAAAGATACGGGAGTAGTAGATACGCAGTATTTT. It codes for CASSQDKDTGVVDTQYF.